The 11 T cell receptor beta chains listed next were all sequenced from one sample in a study of human T cells and chemical hapten exposure. TCRdb independently ran MiXCR on the RACE reads; one entry per CDR3 protein. Here the sample spans 85,000 or so distinct CDR3 sequences, 11% being singletons. Time point: patch test 2, 6 weeks after DPC sensitization. Treatment indicated: therapeutic diphenylcyclopropenone sensitization with weekly scalp DPC. The input for sequencing was whole blood, taken in connection with sensitization to the hapten diphenylcyclopropenone (DPC). These TCRs come from a man between 18 and 35 years old with alopecia areata. Some clones in this sample may be carry-over from other donors' samples.

This clonotype showed up many times. V and J are TRBV11-2 and TRBJ2-7; D is uncertain. Germline CDR1 SGHAT, CDR2 FQNNGV. Trimming took 2 bases from V and 2 from J, leaving 7 bases between them. The CDR3 extends over 13 amino acids. The CDR3 protein is CASSLYTPYEQYF. DNA for the CDR3: TGTGCCAGCAGCTTATACACCCCCTACGAGCAGTACTTC. Full variable domain (remainder filled in from reference TRBV11-2 and TRBJ2-7): EAGVAQSPRYKIIEKRQSVAFWCNPISGHATLYWYQQILGQGPKLLIQFQNNGVVDDSQLPKDRFSAERLKGVDSTLKIQPAKLEDSAVYLCASSLYTPYEQYFGPGTRLTVT.

This clonotype has just a few counts. This chain links TRBV6-5 with TRBJ1-1, with D perhaps matching TRBD1 (6 bases). Germline values: CDR1 MNHEY, CDR2 SVGAGI. The CDR3 loop spans 17 amino acids. The ends were cut back, 6 bases at V and 4 bases at J, with 24 bases in the middle. The DNA for the CDR3 is TGTGCCAGCAGATATAGCGGCAGGGGACAAGTAGGCACTGAAGCTTTCTTT. This codes for CASRYSGRGQVGTEAFF.

The chain carries TRBV20-1 and TRBJ2-7; D may be TRBD2 (6 bases). The V and J ends lost 5 bases and 7 bases respectively, with 12 bases between them. Germline loops: CDR1 DFQATT, CDR2 SNEGSKA (reference sequence). The CDR3 totals 11 residues. CDR3 region: CSAGLRAEQYV. The CDR3 DNA follows: TGCAGTGCTGGACTACGAGCTGAGCAGTACGTC.

This clonotype was seen only a few times. V is TRBV7-6 and J is TRBJ2-7; maybe TRBD1 (5 bases). Deletions cut 0 bases from V and 4 bases from J, with 19 bases between. The CDR3 consists of 17 residues. Germline V gene sequence: CDR1 SGHVS, CDR2 FNYEAQ. The CDR3 loop reads CASSLAPGPTDIYEQYF. Here the CDR3 DNA reads TGTGCCAGCAGCTTAGCCCCGGGTCCGACAGATATATACGAGCAGTACTTC.

This clonotype was observed a handful of times. The chain employs TRBV20-1 and TRBJ2-7; D unresolved. V lost 3 bases to trimming and J lost 4 bases, with 13 bases between them. The CDR3 loop spans 13 amino acids. CDR1 DFQATT and CDR2 SNEGSKA come from the germline V gene (reference sequence). The CDR3 loop reads CSARLSGDYEQYF. The CDR3 DNA reads TGCAGTGCTAGGTTATCGGGTGATTACGAGCAGTACTTC.

The rearrangement links TRBV6-5 to TRBJ1-1; 10 nucleotides agree with TRBD1. The CDR3 contains 14 residues. Trimming at V came to 7 bases and at J to 4 bases, leaving 6 bases not matched to a gene. Germline CDR1 is MNHEY and CDR2 is SVGAGI. The CDR3 bases are TGTGCCAGCATCCCCGGGACAGGGGTCACTGAAGCTTTCTTT. It codes for CASIPGTGVTEAFF.

J is TRBJ2-1 and V is TRBV3-1, with D possibly matching TRBD2 (6 bases). V gave up 3 bases and J gave up 6 bases, with 6 bases separating them. The CDR3 extends over 12 amino acids. Germline CDR1 LGHDT, CDR2 YNNKEL (reference sequence). Here the CDR3 reads CASSQGGNEQFF. The CDR3 DNA follows: TGTGCCAGCAGCCAGGGAGGCAATGAGCAGTTCTTC.

This clonotype turned up a few times. This chain joins TRBV11-2 and TRBJ2-1; TRBD2 matches at 15 bases. V lost 2 bases, J lost 0 bases, and 11 bases stayed unmatched. CDR1 is SGHAT and CDR2 is FQNNGV in the germline V gene. The CDR3 contains 21 residues. The CDR3 region has the DNA TGTGCCAGCAGCTTAATAGTCGGGACTAGCGGGGGGTCTAGCTCCTACAATGAGCAGTTCTTC. Translating it yields CASSLIVGTSGGSSSYNEQFF.

J is TRBJ2-3 and V is TRBV20-1; no definite D call. CDR3 size: 13 residues. Germline CDR1 DFQATT, CDR2 SNEGSKA (reference sequence). The V gene lost 7 bases and the J gene lost 0 bases, with 11 bases spanning the gap. CDR3 nucleotide sequence: TGCAGTGGCTCCATTCCTAGCACAGATACGCAGTATTTT. Translation: CSGSIPSTDTQYF.

The chain recombines TRBV7-2 with TRBJ2-1; 8 bases align to TRBD2. CDR3 length: 15 amino acids. J gave up 2 bases and V 6 bases, and 6 bases lay outside the gene matches. Germline V gene data show CDR1 as SGHTA and CDR2 as FQGNSA. CDR3 nucleotides: TGTGCCAGCAGTGCCGGGACTAGTACCTACAATGAGCAGTTCTTC. Protein: CASSAGTSTYNEQFF.

The gene calls are TRBV19 and TRBJ1-1; D gene unclear. V lost 4 bases to trimming and J lost 8 bases, with 20 bases between them. Per the germline V gene, CDR1 is LNHDA and CDR2 is SQIVND (reference sequence). The CDR3 contains 15 residues. CDR3 in DNA: TGTGCCAGTAGTAGGTGGACTGACGAAACCCTAGAAGCTTTCTTT. Translating gives CASSRWTDETLEAFF.